Following are 4 T cell receptor beta chains from one sample sequenced in a study of Ad26.COV2.S vaccination and SARS-CoV-2 variants. The sample's treatment: approximately 18 received Ad26.COV2.S at low or high dose, single or two shots; about five received placebo; per-sample allocation not given. Day 63 after the first vaccine or placebo injection was the time point for sampling. This table comes from immunoSEQ multiplex PCR, and its TCRdb copy is limited to in-frame clones, with some not included. The sample lists 300,000 to 400,000 clones, about 88% occurring once. This sample comprised peripheral blood, obtained in a trial of Ad26.COV2.S vaccine versus placebo. The receptors originated from a person between 18 and 65 years old who received the Ad26.COV2.S COVID-19 vaccine or a placebo.

This clone has just one count. The CDR3 sequence is CASGRDRGNQPQHF. The CDR3 DNA follows: TGTGCCAGCGGCCGGGACAGGGGCAATCAGCCCCAGCATTTT. The chain has TRBV6-2 or TRBV6-3 and TRBJ1-5, with 9 bases identical to TRBD1. Germline V lookup: CDR1 MNHEY, CDR2 SVGEGT. This CDR3 is built from 14 residues. V lost 8 bases, J lost 2 bases, and 4 bases stayed unmatched.

The rearrangement joins TRBV7-2 to TRBJ2-2; a possible D gene is TRBD2 (5 bases). CDR1 and CDR2 (germline): SGHTA, FQGNSA. The CDR3 totals 15 residues. V was clipped by 1 base and J by 1 base, with 7 bases between them. The CDR3 loop is CASSLVRENTGELFF. The CDR3 DNA sequence: TGTGCCAGCAGCTTAGTGAGGGAGAACACCGGGGAGCTGTTTTTT.

This clone was picked up one time. The gene calls are TRBV28 and TRBJ2-7; 8 bases fit TRBD1. CDR1 is MDHEN, CDR2 SYDVKM, per germline. The CDR3 consists of 13 residues. The ends lost 6 bases at V and 4 bases at J; junction bases unmatched: 5. The DNA for the CDR3 is TGTGCCAGCAGATCAGGGGGCTATTACGAGCAGTACTTC. Translating gives CASRSGGYYEQYF.

This chain uses TRBV19 with TRBJ1-5; TRBD1 might be the D (5 bases). CDR3 length: 14 residues. Germline V gene data show CDR1 as LNHDA and CDR2 as SQIVND (reference sequence). V was shortened by 1 base and J by 7 bases, with 11 bases between the two germline ends. CDR3 residues: CASSIVGASQPQHF. Here the CDR3 DNA reads TGTGCCAGTAGTATAGTTGGGGCGAGCCAGCCCCAGCATTTT. The full variable domain, in which reference TRBV19 and TRBJ1-5 provide the parts outside the CDR3, is DGGITQSPKYLFRKEGQNVTLSCEQNLNHDAMYWYRQDPGQGLRLIYYSQIVNDFQKGDIAEGYSVSREKKESFPLTVTSAQKNPTAFYLCASSIVGASQPQHFGDGTRLSIL.